This T cell receptor beta chain was observed in a study of cytomegalovirus exposure and HLA in healthy donors. Study as a whole: Researchers previously reported finding roughly 120 million unique TCR beta sequences from 170 million or so T cells. Around 80 million unique TCRs from HLA-typed donors were held in an early data release. Study-wide findings and caveats: Within the data, a cluster of highly shared sequence variants was likely a sequencing artifact. In vitro experiments confirmed that a few CMV-associated chains were specific for CMV antigens.

PCR was performed using 60 Vbeta and 13 Jbeta primers. Profiled with immunoSEQ multiplex PCR; TCRdb holds only in-frame clones, not every one. The sample contains around 100,000 clones, approximately 70% of which appear only once. Concerning this clone itself: Its antigen is not known.

Sequencing was performed on PBMCs. The clonotype originates from a man aged 25-45 years in good health and CMV-seropositive.

This CDR3 is CASSLATFNYGYTF. In nucleotides, the CDR3 is TGTGCCAGCAGCTTGGCAACCTTTAACTATGGCTACACCTTC. The chain employs TRBV7-9 and TRBJ1-2; D unresolved. The CDR3 contains 14 residues. Deletions cut 3 bases from V and 1 base from J, with 9 bases between. CDR1 and CDR2 from the germline V gene are SEHNR and FQNEAQ (reference sequence).